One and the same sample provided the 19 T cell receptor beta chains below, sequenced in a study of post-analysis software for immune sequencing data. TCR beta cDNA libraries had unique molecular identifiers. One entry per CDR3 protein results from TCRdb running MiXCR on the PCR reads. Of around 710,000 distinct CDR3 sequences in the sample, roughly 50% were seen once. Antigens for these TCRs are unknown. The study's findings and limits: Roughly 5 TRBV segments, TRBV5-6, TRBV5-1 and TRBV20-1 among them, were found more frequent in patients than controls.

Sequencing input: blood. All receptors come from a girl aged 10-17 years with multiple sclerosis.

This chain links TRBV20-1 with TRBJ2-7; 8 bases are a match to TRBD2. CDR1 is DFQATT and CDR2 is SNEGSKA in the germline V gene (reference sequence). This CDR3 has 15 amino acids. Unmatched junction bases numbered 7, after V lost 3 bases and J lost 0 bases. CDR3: CSARGERGSSYEQYF. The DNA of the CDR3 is TGCAGTGCTAGGGGGGAGCGGGGGAGCTCCTACGAGCAGTACTTC.

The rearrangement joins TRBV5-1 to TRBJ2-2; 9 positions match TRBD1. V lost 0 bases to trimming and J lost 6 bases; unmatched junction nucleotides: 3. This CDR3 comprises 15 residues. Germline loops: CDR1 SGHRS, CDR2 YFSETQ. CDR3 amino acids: CASSLGDRDAGELFF. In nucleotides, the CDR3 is TGCGCCAGCAGCTTGGGGGACAGGGACGCCGGGGAGCTGTTTTTT.

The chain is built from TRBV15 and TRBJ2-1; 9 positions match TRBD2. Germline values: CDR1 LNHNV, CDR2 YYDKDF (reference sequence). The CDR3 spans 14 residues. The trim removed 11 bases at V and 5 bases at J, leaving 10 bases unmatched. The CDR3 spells CAAGPSGTHNEQFF. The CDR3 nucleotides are TGTGCCGCAGGGCCTAGCGGGACCCACAATGAGCAGTTCTTC.

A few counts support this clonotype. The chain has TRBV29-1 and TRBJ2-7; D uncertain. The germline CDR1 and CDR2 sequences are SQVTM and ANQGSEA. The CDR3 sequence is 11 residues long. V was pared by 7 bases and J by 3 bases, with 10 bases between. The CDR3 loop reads CSGSWLYEQYF. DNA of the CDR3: TGCAGCGGCTCGTGGCTCTACGAGCAGTACTTC.

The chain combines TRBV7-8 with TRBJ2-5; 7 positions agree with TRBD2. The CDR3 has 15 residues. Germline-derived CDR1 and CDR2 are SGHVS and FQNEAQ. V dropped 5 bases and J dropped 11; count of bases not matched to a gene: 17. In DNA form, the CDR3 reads TGTGCCAGCAGCCAAGAAGGCCAGTGGGGGGGGGAGCAGTACTTC. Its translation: CASSQEGQWGGEQYF.

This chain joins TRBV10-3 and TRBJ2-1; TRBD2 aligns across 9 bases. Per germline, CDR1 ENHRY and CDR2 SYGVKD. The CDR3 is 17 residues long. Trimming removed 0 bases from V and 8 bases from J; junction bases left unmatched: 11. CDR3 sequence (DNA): TGTGCCATCAGTGAGTCGATGGCTAGCGGGATGATAGATGAGCAGTTCTTC. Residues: CAISESMASGMIDEQFF.

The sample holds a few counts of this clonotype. For the CDR3, the DNA is TGTGCCAGCAGTTCCAGACAGGGAGGCTACGAGCAGTACTTC. Translation: CASSSRQGGYEQYF. The chain is built from TRBV6-6 and TRBJ2-7, with D maybe TRBD1 (7 bases). V lost 4 bases and J lost 3, with 13 bases in between. The germline CDR1 and CDR2 sequences are MNHNY and SVGAGI (reference sequence). The CDR3 spans 14 residues.

The CDR3 DNA is TGTGCCAGTAGGTTAGGGGCCCACGAGCAGTACTTC. The encoded protein is CASRLGAHEQYF. The chain uses TRBV13 and TRBJ2-7; weak D call: TRBD1 (5 bases). V dropped 9 bases and J dropped 5 bases, with 14 bases sitting between them. The germline gives CDR1 PRHDT, CDR2 FYEKMQ (reference sequence). The CDR3 consists of 12 residues.

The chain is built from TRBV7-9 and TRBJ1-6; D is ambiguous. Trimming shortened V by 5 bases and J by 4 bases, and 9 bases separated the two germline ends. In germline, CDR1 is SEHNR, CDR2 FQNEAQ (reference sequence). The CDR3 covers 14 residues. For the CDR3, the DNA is TGTGCCAGCAGCATAGAACAGTATAATTCACCCCTCCACTTT. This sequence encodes CASSIEQYNSPLHF.

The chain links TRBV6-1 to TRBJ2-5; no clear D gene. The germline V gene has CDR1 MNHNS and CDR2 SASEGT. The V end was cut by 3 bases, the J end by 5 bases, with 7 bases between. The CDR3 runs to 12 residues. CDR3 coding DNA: TGTGCCAGCAGTGACGTTTGGGAGACCCAGTACTTC. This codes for CASSDVWETQYF.

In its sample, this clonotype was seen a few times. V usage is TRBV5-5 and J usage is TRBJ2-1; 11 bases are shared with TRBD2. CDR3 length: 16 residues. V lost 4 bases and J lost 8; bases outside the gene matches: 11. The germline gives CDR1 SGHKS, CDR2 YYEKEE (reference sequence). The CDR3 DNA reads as TGTGCCAGCAGCCTACTAGCGGGAGTATTAATCGATGAGCAGTTCTTC. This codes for CASSLLAGVLIDEQFF.

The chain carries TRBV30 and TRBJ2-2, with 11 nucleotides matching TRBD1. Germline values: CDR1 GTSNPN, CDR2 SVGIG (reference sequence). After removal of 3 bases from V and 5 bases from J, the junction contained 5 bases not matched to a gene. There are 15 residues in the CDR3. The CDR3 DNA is TGTGCCTGGAGGGACAGGGGGCGATGGACCGGGGAGCTGTTTTTT. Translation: CAWRDRGRWTGELFF.

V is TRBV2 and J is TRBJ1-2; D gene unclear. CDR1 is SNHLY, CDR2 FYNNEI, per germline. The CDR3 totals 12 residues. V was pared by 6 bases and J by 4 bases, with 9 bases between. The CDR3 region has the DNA TGTGCCAGCAGGGAGGACGGCTATGGCTACACCTTC. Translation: CASREDGYGYTF.

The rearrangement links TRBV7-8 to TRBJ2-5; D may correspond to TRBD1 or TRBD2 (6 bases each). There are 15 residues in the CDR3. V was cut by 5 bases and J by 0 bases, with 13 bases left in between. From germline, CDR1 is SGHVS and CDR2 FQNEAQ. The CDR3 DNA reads TGTGCCAGCAGCATCCGCGGGACAAACCAAGAGACCCAGTACTTC. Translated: CASSIRGTNQETQYF. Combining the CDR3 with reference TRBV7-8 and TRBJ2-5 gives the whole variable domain GAGVSQSPRYKVAKRGQDVALRCDPISGHVSLFWYQQALGQGPEFLTYFQNEAQLDKSGLPSDRFFAERPEGSVSTLKIQRTQQEDSAVYLCASSIRGTNQETQYFGPGTRLLVL.

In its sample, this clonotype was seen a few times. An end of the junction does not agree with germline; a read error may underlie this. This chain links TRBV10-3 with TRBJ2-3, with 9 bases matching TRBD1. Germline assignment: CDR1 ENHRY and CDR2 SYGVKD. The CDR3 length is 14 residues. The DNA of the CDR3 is TGTGCCATCGGACAGGGGAAAGTCACAGATGCGCAGTATTTT. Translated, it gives CAIGQGKVTDAQYF.

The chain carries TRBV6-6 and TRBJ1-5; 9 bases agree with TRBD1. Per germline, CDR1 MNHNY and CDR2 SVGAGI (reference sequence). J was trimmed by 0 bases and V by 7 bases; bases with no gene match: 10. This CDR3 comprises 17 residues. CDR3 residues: CASIYGTGRASNQPQHF. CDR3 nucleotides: TGTGCCAGCATCTACGGGACAGGGCGAGCTAGCAATCAGCCCCAGCATTTT.

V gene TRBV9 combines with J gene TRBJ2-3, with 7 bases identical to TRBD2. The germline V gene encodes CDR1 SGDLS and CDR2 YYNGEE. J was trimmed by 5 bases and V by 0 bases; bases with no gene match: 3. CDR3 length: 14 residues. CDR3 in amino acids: CASSVVPSGDTQYF. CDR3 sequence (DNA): TGTGCCAGCAGCGTAGTACCTAGCGGAGATACGCAGTATTTT.

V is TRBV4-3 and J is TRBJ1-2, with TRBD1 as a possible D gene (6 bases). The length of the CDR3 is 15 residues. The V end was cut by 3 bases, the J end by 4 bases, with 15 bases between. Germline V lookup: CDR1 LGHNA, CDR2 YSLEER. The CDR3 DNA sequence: TGCGCCAGCAGCCAGCCTGGACAGCCACTCTATGGCTACACCTTC. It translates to CASSQPGQPLYGYTF.

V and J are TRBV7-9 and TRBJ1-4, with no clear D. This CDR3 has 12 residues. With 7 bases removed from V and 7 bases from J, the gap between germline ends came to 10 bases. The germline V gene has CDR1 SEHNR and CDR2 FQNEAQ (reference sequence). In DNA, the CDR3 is TGTGCCAGCACCGGACTCCCTGAAAAACTGTTTTTT. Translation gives CASTGLPEKLFF. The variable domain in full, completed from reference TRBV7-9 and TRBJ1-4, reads DTGVSQNPRHKITKRGQNVTFRCDPISEHNRLYWYRQTLGQGPEFLTYFQNEAQLEKSRLLSDRFSAERPKGSFSTLEIQRTEQGDSAMYLCASTGLPEKLFFGSGTQLSVL.